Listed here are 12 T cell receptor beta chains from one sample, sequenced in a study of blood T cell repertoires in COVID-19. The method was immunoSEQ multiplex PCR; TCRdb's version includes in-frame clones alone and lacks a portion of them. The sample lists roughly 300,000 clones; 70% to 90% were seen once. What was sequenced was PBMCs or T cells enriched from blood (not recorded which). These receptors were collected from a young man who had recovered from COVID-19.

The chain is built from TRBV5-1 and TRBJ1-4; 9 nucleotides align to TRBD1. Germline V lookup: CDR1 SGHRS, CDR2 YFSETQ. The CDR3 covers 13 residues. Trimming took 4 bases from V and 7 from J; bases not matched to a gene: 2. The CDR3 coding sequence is TGCGCCAGCAGCCAGGACAGGGGTGAAAAACTGTTTTTT. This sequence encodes CASSQDRGEKLFF.

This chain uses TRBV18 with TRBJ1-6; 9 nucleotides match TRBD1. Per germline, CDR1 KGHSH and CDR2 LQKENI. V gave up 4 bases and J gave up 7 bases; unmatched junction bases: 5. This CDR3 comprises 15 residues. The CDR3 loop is CASSRDRAANSPLHF. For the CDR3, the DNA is TGTGCCAGCTCACGGGACAGGGCTGCGAATTCACCCCTCCACTTT.

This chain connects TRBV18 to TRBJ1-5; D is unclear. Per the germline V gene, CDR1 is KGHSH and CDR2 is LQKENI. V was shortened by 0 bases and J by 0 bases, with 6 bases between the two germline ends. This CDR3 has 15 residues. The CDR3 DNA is TGTGCCAGCTCACCACCCGGGGTTAGCAATCAGCCCCAGCATTTT. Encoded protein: CASSPPGVSNQPQHF.

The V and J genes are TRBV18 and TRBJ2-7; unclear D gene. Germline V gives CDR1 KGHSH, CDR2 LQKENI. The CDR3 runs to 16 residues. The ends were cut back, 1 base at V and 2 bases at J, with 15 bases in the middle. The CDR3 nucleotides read TGTGCCAGCTCACCACGTGGTTCATCCCACACCTACGAGCAGTACTTC. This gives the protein CASSPRGSSHTYEQYF.

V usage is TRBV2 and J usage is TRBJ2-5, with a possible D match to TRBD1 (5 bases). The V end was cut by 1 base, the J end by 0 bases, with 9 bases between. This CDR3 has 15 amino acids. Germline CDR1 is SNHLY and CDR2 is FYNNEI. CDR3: CASSEERTNQETQYF. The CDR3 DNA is TGTGCCAGCAGTGAAGAGAGGACAAACCAAGAGACCCAGTACTTC.

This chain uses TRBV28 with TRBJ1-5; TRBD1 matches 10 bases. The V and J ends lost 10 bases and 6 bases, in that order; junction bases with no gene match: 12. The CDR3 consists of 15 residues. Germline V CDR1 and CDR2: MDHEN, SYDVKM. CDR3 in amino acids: CATLAGTGAGQPQHF. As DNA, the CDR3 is TGTGCCACCCTCGCCGGGACAGGGGCCGGTCAGCCCCAGCATTTT. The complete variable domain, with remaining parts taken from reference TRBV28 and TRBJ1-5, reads DVKVTQSSRYLVKRTGEKVFLECVQDMDHENMFWYRQDPGLGLRLIYFSYDVKMKEKGDIPEGYSVSREKKERFSLILESASTNQTSMYLCATLAGTGAGQPQHFGDGTRLSIL.

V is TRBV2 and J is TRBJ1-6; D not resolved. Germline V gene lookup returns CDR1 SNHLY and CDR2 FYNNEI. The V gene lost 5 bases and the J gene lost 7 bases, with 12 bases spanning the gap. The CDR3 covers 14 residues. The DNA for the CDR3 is TGTGCCAGCAGTTCCCGGTCGGGGAATTCACCCCTCCACTTT. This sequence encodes CASSSRSGNSPLHF.

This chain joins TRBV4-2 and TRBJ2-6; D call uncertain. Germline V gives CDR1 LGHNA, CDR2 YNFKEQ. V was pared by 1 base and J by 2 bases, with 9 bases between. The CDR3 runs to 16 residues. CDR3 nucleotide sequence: TGTGCCAGCAGCCAAGGTTTGGCTGCTGGGGCCAACGTCCTGACTTTC. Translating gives CASSQGLAAGANVLTF.

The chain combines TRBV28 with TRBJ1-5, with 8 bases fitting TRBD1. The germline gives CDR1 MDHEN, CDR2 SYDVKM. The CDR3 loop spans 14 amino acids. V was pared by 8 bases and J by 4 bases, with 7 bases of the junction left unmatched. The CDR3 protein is CASRAQGANQPQHF. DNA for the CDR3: TGTGCCAGCCGCGCGCAGGGGGCGAATCAGCCCCAGCATTTT. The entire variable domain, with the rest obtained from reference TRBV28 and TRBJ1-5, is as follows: DVKVTQSSRYLVKRTGEKVFLECVQDMDHENMFWYRQDPGLGLRLIYFSYDVKMKEKGDIPEGYSVSREKKERFSLILESASTNQTSMYLCASRAQGANQPQHFGDGTRLSIL.

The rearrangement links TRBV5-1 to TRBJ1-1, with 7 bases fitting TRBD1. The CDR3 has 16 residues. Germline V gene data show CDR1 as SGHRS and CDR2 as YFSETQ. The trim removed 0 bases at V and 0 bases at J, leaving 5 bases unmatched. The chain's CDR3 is CASSLGQGFLNTEAFF. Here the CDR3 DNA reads TGCGCCAGCAGCTTGGGACAGGGCTTCTTGAACACTGAAGCTTTCTTT.

The chain's CDR3 is CASLLPQGAQSGYTF. The CDR3 DNA is TGTGCCAGCCTGCTCCCACAGGGGGCGCAGTCTGGCTACACCTTC. V is TRBV28 and J is TRBJ1-2; 9 bases align to TRBD1. CDR1 and CDR2 from the germline V gene are MDHEN and SYDVKM. CDR3 length: 15 residues. V dropped 8 bases and J dropped 7; count of bases not matched to a gene: 14.

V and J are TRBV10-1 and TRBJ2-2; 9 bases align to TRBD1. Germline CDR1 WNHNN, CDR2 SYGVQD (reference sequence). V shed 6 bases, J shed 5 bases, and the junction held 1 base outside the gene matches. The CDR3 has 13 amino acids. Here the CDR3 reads CASRDRGTGELFF. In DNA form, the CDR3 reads TGCGCCAGCAGGGACAGGGGAACCGGGGAGCTGTTTTTT.